Listed below are T cell receptor beta chains from one sample, sequenced in a study of OX40 agonist ivuxolimab in advanced cancers. The data were produced by immunoSEQ multiplex PCR, yet TCRdb's version contains in-frame clones alone and is incomplete. The table lists 80,000 to 130,000 clones, 90% of them singletons, with 0.31% in the top ten. The source was CD4+ or CD8+ T cells sorted from blood, collected in a trial of the OX40 agonist ivuxolimab. These receptors originate from an adult with an advanced solid tumor such as melanoma, head and neck, liver or kidney cancer. Both conserved end residues are trimmed from each CDR3. Where a row states a size, it is once, few, many or the class of an expanded clone; other rows omit it.

v_call: TRBV6-5; clone_size: once; j_call: TRBJ2-7; cdr3_aa: ASSRQGYSYEQY
v_call: TRBV6-5; clone_size: NA; j_call: TRBJ2-1; cdr3_aa: ASSYNPSSYNEQF
v_call: TRBV18; clone_size: NA; j_call: TRBJ2-5; cdr3_aa: ASSRWTGGLQETQY
v_call: TRBV7-8; clone_size: NA; j_call: TRBJ2-5; cdr3_aa: ASSLAGEQETQY
v_call: TRBV11-2; clone_size: NA; j_call: TRBJ1-2; cdr3_aa: ASSTSPGGGLNYGYT
v_call: TRBV5-4; clone_size: NA; j_call: TRBJ2-3; cdr3_aa: ASSERQGADTQY
v_call: TRBV28; clone_size: NA; j_call: TRBJ2-1; cdr3_aa: ASSRYTAGGGNEQF
v_call: TRBV28; clone_size: few; j_call: TRBJ2-7; cdr3_aa: ASSLFGGSYEQY
v_call: TRBV7-2; clone_size: once; j_call: TRBJ2-7; cdr3_aa: ASSLAAAYEQY
v_call: TRBV10-3; clone_size: NA; j_call: TRBJ1-1; cdr3_aa: AIRGQQNTEAF
v_call: TRBV7-8; clone_size: NA; j_call: TRBJ2-1; cdr3_aa: ASSPTYEQF
v_call: TRBV5-1; clone_size: NA; j_call: TRBJ2-1; cdr3_aa: ASSFRAGGSSYNEQF
v_call: TRBV7-2; clone_size: NA; j_call: TRBJ2-3; cdr3_aa: ASSFRTSFSDTQY
v_call: TRBV29-1; clone_size: NA; j_call: TRBJ2-1; cdr3_aa: SVARARYNEQF
v_call: TRBV7-8; clone_size: NA; j_call: TRBJ2-5; cdr3_aa: ASSLALPRGQETQY
v_call: TRBV7-2; clone_size: NA; j_call: TRBJ2-6; cdr3_aa: ASSQTGASSGANVLT
v_call: TRBV4-3; clone_size: NA; j_call: TRBJ1-4; cdr3_aa: ASSQDWTARNEKLF
v_call: TRBV5-1; clone_size: once; j_call: TRBJ2-5; cdr3_aa: ASSFVAGPETQY
v_call: TRBV28; clone_size: NA; j_call: TRBJ2-7; cdr3_aa: ASSPGGSGSHEQY
v_call: TRBV5-1; clone_size: NA; j_call: TRBJ2-5; cdr3_aa: ASSPTIAGRKETQY
v_call: TRBV18; clone_size: NA; j_call: TRBJ2-7; cdr3_aa: ASSPRRGTVSYEQY
v_call: TRBV7-2; clone_size: NA; j_call: TRBJ2-6; cdr3_aa: ASSAHLSGANVLT